A selection of T cell receptor beta chains follows, all from one sample in a study of shared clonotypes between healthy human individuals. Repertoires were generated with immunoSEQ multiplex PCR, while TCRdb's copy carries only in-frame clones and drops some. Here the sample spans 2,500,000 or so clones, roughly 90% being singletons. Sequenced input: naive CD4+ T cells from PBMCs. The receptors were sampled from a man younger than 35 in good health. Some clones in this sample may be carry-over from other donors' samples. The CDR3 runs from the conserved cysteine through the conserved F or W. Fields, in order: V gene, D gene, clone size, J gene, CDR3 DNA, CDR3 protein. D genes are given only for firm matches. Clone sizes are given selectively: once, few, many, or a class where the clone is expanded.

TRBV2	TRBD1	NA	TRBJ2-6	TGTGCCAGCAGGCTGACAGGGGGTTCCGGGGCCAACGTCCTGACTTTC	CASRLTGGSGANVLTF
TRBV4-2	NA	NA	TRBJ2-1	TGTGCCAGCAGCCAAGACAGGAAAAATGAGCAGTTCTTC	CASSQDRKNEQFF
TRBV29-1	NA	NA	TRBJ2-6	TGCAGCGCTTGGTTCTCTGGGGCCAACGTCCTGACTTTC	CSAWFSGANVLTF
TRBV7-2	TRBD1	NA	TRBJ2-7	TGTGCCAGCAGCTTAGAGAGGGGGCGCACCTACGAGCAGTACTTC	CASSLERGRTYEQYF
TRBV12-5	TRBD1	few	TRBJ2-1	TGTGCTAGTGGTTTGGGACAGGGATCCTACAATGAGCAGTTCTTC	CASGLGQGSYNEQFF
TRBV28	TRBD1	NA	TRBJ2-1	TGTGCCAGTCGACAGGGGGCCGGCGATGAGCAGTTCTTC	CASRQGAGDEQFF
TRBV7-3	NA	once	TRBJ2-1	TGTGCCAGCAGCATTGGGTTGAGGAGGGCCTACAATGAGCAGTTCTTC	CASSIGLRRAYNEQFF
TRBV27	NA	NA	TRBJ1-5	TGTGCCAGCAGACCCGACAGGAATCAGCCCCAGCATTTT	CASRPDRNQPQHF
TRBV5-6	NA	NA	TRBJ1-1	TGTGCCAGCAGCTTTAACCGGAACACTGAAGCTTTCTTT	CASSFNRNTEAFF
TRBV30	NA	NA	TRBJ1-5	TGTGCCTGGACTTCGGGGGGAGGGGGATATCAGCCCCAGCATTTT	CAWTSGGGGYQPQHF
TRBV5-1	NA	NA	TRBJ2-3	TGCGCCAGCAGCCTGACAGCAGATACGCAGTATTTT	CASSLTADTQYF
TRBV19	NA	NA	TRBJ2-5	TGTGCCAGTAGTGCCCGGACTGAAGAGACCCAGTACTTC	CASSARTEETQYF
TRBV19	NA	NA	TRBJ1-3	TGTGCCACCTCCCCCGGGGAGAAACAATATTTT	CATSPGEKQYF
TRBV7-8	TRBD1	NA	TRBJ1-5	TGTGCCAGCAGCTTAAGGGGGCAGCCAAAGAATCAGCCCCAGCATTTT	CASSLRGQPKNQPQHF
TRBV7-3	NA	NA	TRBJ2-1	TGTGCCAGCAGCCCGGAGACCCTCGAGTTGGTCTTC	CASSPETLELVF